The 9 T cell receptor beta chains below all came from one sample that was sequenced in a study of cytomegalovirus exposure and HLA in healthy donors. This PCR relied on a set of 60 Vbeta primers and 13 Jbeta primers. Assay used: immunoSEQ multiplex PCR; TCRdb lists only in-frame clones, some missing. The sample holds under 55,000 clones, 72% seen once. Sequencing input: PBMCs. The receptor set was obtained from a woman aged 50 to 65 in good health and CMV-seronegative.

DNA for the CDR3: TGTGCCAGCAGTGCCCAGGGGGAACCTGGAAACACCATATATTTT. Encoded protein: CASSAQGEPGNTIYF. The gene calls are TRBV6-5 and TRBJ1-3, with 7 nucleotides matching TRBD1. This CDR3 comprises 15 residues. V shed 5 bases, J shed 2 bases, and the junction held 6 bases outside the gene matches. CDR1 and CDR2 (germline): MNHEY, SVGAGI.

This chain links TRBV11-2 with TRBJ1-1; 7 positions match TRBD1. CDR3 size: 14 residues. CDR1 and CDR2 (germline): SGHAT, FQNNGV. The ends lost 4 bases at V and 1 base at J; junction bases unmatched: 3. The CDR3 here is CASSSGDRNTEAFF. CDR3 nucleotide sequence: TGTGCCAGCAGCTCGGGGGACAGGAACACTGAAGCTTTCTTT.

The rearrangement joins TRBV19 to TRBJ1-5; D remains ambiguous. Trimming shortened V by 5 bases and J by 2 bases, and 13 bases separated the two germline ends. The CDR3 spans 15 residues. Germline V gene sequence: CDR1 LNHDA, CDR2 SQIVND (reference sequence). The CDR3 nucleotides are TGTGCCAGTAGTGTCTCCGGGAATGGCAATCAGCCCCAGCATTTT. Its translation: CASSVSGNGNQPQHF.

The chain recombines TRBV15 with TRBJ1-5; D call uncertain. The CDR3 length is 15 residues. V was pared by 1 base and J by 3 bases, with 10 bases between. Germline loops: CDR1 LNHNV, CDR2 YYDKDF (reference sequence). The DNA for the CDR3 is TGTGCCACCAGCAGAGGGAGGCAGTTCAATCAGCCCCAGCATTTT. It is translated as CATSRGRQFNQPQHF.

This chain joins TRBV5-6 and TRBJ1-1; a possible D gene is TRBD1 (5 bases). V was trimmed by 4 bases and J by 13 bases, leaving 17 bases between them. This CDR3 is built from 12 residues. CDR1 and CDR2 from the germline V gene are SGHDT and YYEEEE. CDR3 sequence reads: CASSRWGEKDFF. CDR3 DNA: TGTGCCAGCAGCCGATGGGGGGAAAAGGATTTCTTT.

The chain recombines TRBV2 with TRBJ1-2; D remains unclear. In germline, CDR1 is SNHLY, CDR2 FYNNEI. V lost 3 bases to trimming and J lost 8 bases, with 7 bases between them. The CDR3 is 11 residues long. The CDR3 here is CASSDEAGYTF. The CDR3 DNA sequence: TGTGCCAGCAGTGACGAAGCAGGCTACACCTTC.

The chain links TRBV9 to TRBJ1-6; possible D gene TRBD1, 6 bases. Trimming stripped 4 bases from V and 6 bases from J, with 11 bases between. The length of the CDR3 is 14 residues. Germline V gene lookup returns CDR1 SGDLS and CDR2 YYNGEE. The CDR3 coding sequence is TGTGCCAGCAGCCTCGAGGGGGTTAATTCACCCCTCCACTTT. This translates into CASSLEGVNSPLHF.

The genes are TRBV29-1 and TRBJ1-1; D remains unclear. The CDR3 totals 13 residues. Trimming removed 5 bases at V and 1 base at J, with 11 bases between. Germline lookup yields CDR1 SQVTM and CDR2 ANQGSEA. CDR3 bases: TGCAGCGTTTATCCAGATTCGAACACTGAAGCTTTCTTT. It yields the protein CSVYPDSNTEAFF.

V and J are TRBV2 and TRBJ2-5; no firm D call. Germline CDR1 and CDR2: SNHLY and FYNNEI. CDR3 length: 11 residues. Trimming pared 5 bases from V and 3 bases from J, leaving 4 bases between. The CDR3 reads CASSQEETQYF. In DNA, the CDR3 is TGTGCCAGCAGTCAGGAAGAGACCCAGTACTTC.